This section outlines one T cell receptor beta chain sequence together with its context. Its cognate antigen is unknown. Within the sample, other DNA sequences also encode this same CDR3. The CDR3 runs 13 residues. The germline V and J ends were trimmed by 1 base and 4 bases, with 8 bases remaining between them. The germline gives CDR1 SGHDN, CDR2 FVKESK. The entry originates in a study of cytomegalovirus exposure and HLA in healthy donors. Study results and caveats: Three CMV-associated chains were confirmed in vitro to be specific for CMV antigens.

The study ran its PCR with 60 Vbeta and 13 Jbeta primers. Sequencing was performed with immunoSEQ multiplex PCR; in TCRdb, only in-frame clones are kept and a portion is missing. The table lists roughly 89,000 clones, roughly 76% of them singletons, with under 2% in the top ten. The chain uses TRBV14 and TRBJ2-7; perhaps TRBD2 as D (5 bases). This receptor was obtained from a woman in her thirties in good health and CMV-seronegative. Sequencing was performed on PBMCs. This CDR3 reads CASSQVRGYEQYF. The CDR3 DNA follows: TGTGCCAGCAGCCAAGTTCGGGGTTACGAGCAGTACTTC.